Below are 27 T cell receptor beta chains sequenced from a single sample in a study of T cells in Graves' hyperthyroidism and ophthalmopathy (dated by TCRdb to about 2019). Libraries were prepared through multiplex PCR. Sequenced on an Illumina HiSeq 2000. The TCR beta CDR3 regions were amplified from RNA transcripts. A first-round RT-PCR of the TCR CDR3 used the HTBI primer set with the Qiagen OneStep RT-PCR kit. TCRdb trimmed the raw reads at Q25, called clones with MiXCR and kept productive beta chains. Rows merge per CDR3 protein into single entries with the most common DNA and genes. Across this sample there are 330,000 or so distinct CDR3 sequences, with 15% to 20% seen only once. In total, the top ten clones hold 15% to 18% of the sample. Specimen: blood. These receptors were collected from a woman between 40 and 50 years old with Graves' ophthalmopathy.

This clonotype has ten or more counts. The chain uses TRBV2 and TRBJ2-7; no reliable D call. The V gene lost 8 bases and the J gene lost 0 bases, with 11 bases spanning the gap. Germline V gene data show CDR1 as SNHLY and CDR2 as FYNNEI. CDR3 size: 13 residues. CDR3 protein: CASSAAPSYEQYF. The CDR3 region has the DNA TGTGCCAGCTCCGCCGCTCCCTCCTACGAGCAGTACTTC.

V gene TRBV11-1 combines with J gene TRBJ2-6, with TRBD2 as a possible D gene (6 bases). The germline gives CDR1 SGHAT, CDR2 FQDESV (reference sequence). The V end was cut by 2 bases, the J end by 2 bases, with 16 bases between. The CDR3 runs 18 residues. The CDR3 nucleotides are TGTGCCAGCAGCTTATCGAGACGTCGGGGGACTGGGGCCAACGTCCTGACTTTC. Residues: CASSLSRRRGTGANVLTF.

Many counts were recorded for this clonotype. DNA for the CDR3: TGTGCCAGCAGTTTACCCAGCAATCAGCCCCAGCATTTT. It encodes CASSLPSNQPQHF. The chain uses TRBV28 and TRBJ1-5; no definite D call. Between the trimmed V and J ends, which lost 2 bases and 1 base, there was a span of 3 bases. CDR3 length: 13 amino acids. Germline V CDR1 and CDR2: MDHEN, SYDVKM.

This clonotype was seen repeatedly, ten times or more. V is TRBV9 and J is TRBJ2-1; possibly TRBD1 or TRBD2 for D (6 bases each). Between the trimmed V and J ends, which lost 0 bases and 4 bases, there was a span of 17 bases. Germline CDR1 is SGDLS and CDR2 is YYNGEE. The CDR3 consists of 17 residues. Written as DNA, the CDR3 is TGTGCCAGCAGCGTAGGAGGAGGGGGGACAAGATACAATGAGCAGTTCTTC. It is translated as CASSVGGGGTRYNEQFF.

The sample holds many counts of this clonotype. The gene calls are TRBV12-3 or TRBV12-4 and TRBJ1-5; 9 bases line up with TRBD1. The trim removed 3 bases at V and 0 bases at J, leaving 3 bases unmatched. The CDR3 covers 16 residues. CDR3 in DNA: TGTGCCAGCAGTTTCTCGGGACAGGGTAGCAATCAGCCCCAGCATTTT. It is translated as CASSFSGQGSNQPQHF.

This chain uses TRBV6-2 or TRBV6-3 with TRBJ2-7; D possibly corresponds to TRBD2 (7 bases). The V end lost 2 bases, the J end lost 0 bases, and 26 bases lay between the germline ends. The length of the CDR3 is 20 residues. Germline V gene sequence: CDR1 MNHEY, CDR2 SVGEGT. In DNA form, the CDR3 reads TGTGCCAGCAGTTACACGGTGTCACACGGGGGGCACCCACGCTCCTACGAGCAGTACTTC. Its protein is CASSYTVSHGGHPRSYEQYF.

This clonotype was picked up many times. In nucleotides, the CDR3 is TGTGCCAGCAGTGAGGGGTCCAACACTGAAGCTTTCTTT. Translation: CASSEGSNTEAFF. The chain combines TRBV2 with TRBJ1-1; D remains unclear. Germline CDR1 and CDR2: SNHLY and FYNNEI. The CDR3 runs 13 residues. V gave up 3 bases and J gave up 2 bases, with 7 bases separating them.

The gene calls are TRBV6-1 and TRBJ2-7; D gene unclear. The V gene's germline CDR1 is MNHNS and CDR2 SASEGT. CDR3 length: 14 residues. Between the trimmed V and J ends, which lost 6 bases and 3 bases, there was a span of 15 bases. The CDR3 bases are TGTGCCAGCAGCCTCGGACGAATGAACTACGAGCAGTACTTC. This translates into CASSLGRMNYEQYF.

This clonotype was found many times. The genes are TRBV4-1 and TRBJ1-1; the match to TRBD1 covers 7 bases. This CDR3 has 18 amino acids. Unmatched junction bases numbered 18, after V lost 1 base and J lost 7 bases. The V gene's germline CDR1 is MGHRA and CDR2 YSYEKL. The CDR3 region is CASSQVISRQGVDYEAFF. As DNA, the CDR3 is TGCGCCAGCAGCCAAGTGATATCGAGACAGGGTGTAGATTATGAAGCTTTCTTT.

The chain is built from TRBV6-1 and TRBJ1-1, with D perhaps matching TRBD1 (6 bases). The V and J ends lost 8 bases and 10 bases respectively, with 23 bases between them. Germline CDR1 and CDR2: MNHNS and SASEGT. The CDR3 totals 14 residues. The CDR3 DNA is TGTGCCAGCTGGCCCGGACAGTCCTCTTGGGGAGCTTTCTTT. It translates to CASWPGQSSWGAFF.

This clonotype was seen repeatedly, ten times or more. The chain couples TRBV2 to TRBJ1-1; D may be TRBD1 (5 bases). The CDR3 runs to 12 residues. The germline V gene has CDR1 SNHLY and CDR2 FYNNEI. Trimming took 6 bases from V and 7 from J, leaving 12 bases between them. The CDR3 loop reads CASRWAGNEAFF. CDR3 in DNA: TGTGCCAGCAGGTGGGCAGGGAATGAAGCTTTCTTT.

This clonotype was picked up many times. The chain carries TRBV4-1 and TRBJ2-2; TRBD2 matches 7 bases. This CDR3 has 16 residues. J gave up 1 base and V 1 base, and 3 bases lay outside the gene matches. Germline V gives CDR1 MGHRA, CDR2 YSYEKL. CDR3 region: CASSQALAENTGELFF. In nucleotides, the CDR3 is TGCGCCAGCAGCCAAGCGCTAGCGGAGAACACCGGGGAGCTGTTTTTT.

The rearrangement links TRBV11-2 to TRBJ2-5; the match to TRBD1 covers 10 bases. The CDR3 has 14 residues. The germline gives CDR1 SGHAT, CDR2 FQNNGV. Unmatched junction bases numbered 5, after V lost 4 bases and J lost 6 bases. This CDR3 reads CASSSRDRGKTQYF. DNA of the CDR3: TGTGCCAGCAGCTCCCGGGACAGGGGAAAGACCCAGTACTTC.

This sequence joins TRBV4-1 and TRBJ1-4, with a weak D call TRBD1 (5 bases). CDR1 and CDR2 (germline): MGHRA, YSYEKL. The CDR3 is 17 residues long. V was trimmed by 1 base and J by 4 bases, leaving 16 bases between them. The CDR3 loop reads CASSQVDGGGFNEKLFF. CDR3 sequence (DNA): TGCGCCAGCAGCCAAGTAGATGGCGGGGGGTTTAATGAAAAACTGTTTTTT.

This clonotype has ten or more counts. The chain has TRBV2 and TRBJ2-7, with 12 positions matching TRBD2. V shed 5 bases and J 6 bases; nucleotides not matched to a gene: 5. Germline V gene sequence: CDR1 SNHLY, CDR2 FYNNEI. The CDR3 has 14 amino acids. The CDR3 DNA reads as TGTGCCAGCAGTACTCTAGCGGGAGGGGGCGAGCAGTACTTC. Amino acid sequence: CASSTLAGGGEQYF.

This clonotype was found once. This could be a read error, since a much larger clone is one nucleotide away. Since the CDR3 does not end with the conserved phenylalanine or tryptophan, this likely comes from a read error. The chain has TRBV30 and TRBJ1-5; D uncertain. The CDR3 contains 14 residues. Germline CDR1 GTSNPN, CDR2 SVGIG (reference sequence). V lost 1 base and J lost 4, with 11 bases in between. The CDR3 region has the DNA TGTGCCTGGAGTGACAAGGGTTTTAATCAGCCCCAGCATCTT. Protein: CAWSDKGFNQPQHL.

This clonotype came up many times. The chain employs TRBV6-5 and TRBJ2-5; D is perhaps TRBD1 (5 bases). Germline CDR1 and CDR2: MNHEY and SVGAGI. The CDR3 length is 13 residues. Trimming took 6 bases from V and 5 from J, leaving 13 bases between them. The CDR3 DNA follows: TGTGCCAGCAGCACCGACAGCTCCGAGACCCAGTACTTC. Translated, it gives CASSTDSSETQYF.

The J gene is TRBJ1-5, the V gene TRBV18; perhaps TRBD1 as D (6 bases). The germline V and J ends were trimmed by 3 bases and 5 bases, with 14 bases remaining between them. Germline V gives CDR1 KGHSH, CDR2 LQKENI. The CDR3 extends over 15 amino acids. The CDR3 spells CASSPRAGADQPQHF. Here the CDR3 DNA reads TGTGCCAGCTCACCCCGTGCGGGGGCCGATCAGCCCCAGCATTTT.

This clonotype was seen at least ten times. The J gene is TRBJ1-2, the V gene TRBV6-2 or TRBV6-3, with D hard to call. Germline V gene data show CDR1 as MNHEY and CDR2 as SVGEGT. V was clipped by 2 bases and J by 7 bases, with 5 bases between them. The CDR3 extends over 11 amino acids. The CDR3 DNA sequence: TGTGCCAGCAGTTACGTGGGTGGCTACACCTTC. This sequence encodes CASSYVGGYTF.

The V and J genes are TRBV6-2 or TRBV6-3 and TRBJ2-7; D is unresolved. Germline V gives CDR1 MNHEY, CDR2 SVGEGT. The V end lost 7 bases, the J end lost 4 bases, and 11 bases lay between the germline ends. The CDR3 runs to 12 residues. The CDR3 DNA sequence: TGTGCCAGCAAGAGCCTTAATTACGAGCAGTACTTC. Translated: CASKSLNYEQYF.

Ten or more counts support this clonotype. The V gene is TRBV6-5, the J gene TRBJ1-1, with D unclear. The germline V gene has CDR1 MNHEY and CDR2 SVGAGI. This CDR3 is built from 12 residues. Trimming removed 6 bases from V and 7 bases from J, with 12 bases in between. CDR3 protein: CASRGLLDEAFF. The CDR3 nucleotides are TGTGCCAGCAGGGGGTTGTTGGATGAAGCTTTCTTT.

This clonotype was counted a few times. V is TRBV25-1 and J is TRBJ1-5; no reliable D call. This CDR3 region has 13 residues. Germline V lookup: CDR1 MGHDK, CDR2 SYGVNS. The V gene lost 4 bases and the J gene lost 7 bases, with 11 bases spanning the gap. The CDR3 is CASSVKRSQPQHF. The CDR3 nucleotides read TGTGCCAGCAGTGTAAAAAGGAGCCAGCCCCAGCATTTT.

Many counts were recorded for this clonotype. The V and J genes are TRBV7-9 and TRBJ2-7, with 10 positions matching TRBD2. This CDR3 has 17 residues. Germline CDR1 SEHNR, CDR2 FQNEAQ (reference sequence). With 4 bases clipped from V and 3 bases from J, the junction kept 12 bases outside the gene matches. This chain's CDR3 is CASSSYLGLAEHYEQYF. CDR3 coding DNA: TGTGCCAGCAGCTCATACCTCGGACTAGCGGAACACTACGAGCAGTACTTC.

This chain joins TRBV12-3 or TRBV12-4 and TRBJ2-5; weak D call: TRBD2 (6 bases). The CDR3 runs to 14 residues. V was cut by 4 bases and J by 1 base, with 10 bases left in between. CDR3 amino acids: CASSWLGGQETQYF. As DNA, the CDR3 is TGTGCCAGCAGTTGGCTGGGGGGCCAAGAGACCCAGTACTTC.

This clonotype was seen a few times. The CDR3 spells CASSPPVGTIFEQYF. The CDR3 nucleotides are TGTGCCAGCTCACCACCTGTGGGGACCATCTTTGAGCAGTACTTC. The rearrangement links TRBV18 to TRBJ2-7; D is perhaps TRBD1 or TRBD2 (5 bases each). This CDR3 region has 15 residues. V was clipped by 0 bases and J by 7 bases, with 16 bases between them. CDR1 and CDR2 from the germline V gene are KGHSH and LQKENI.

In this sample, this clonotype turned up many times. The gene calls are TRBV2 and TRBJ1-1; D is unclear. Trimming removed 5 bases from V and 5 bases from J, with 15 bases in between. The CDR3 is made up of 14 amino acids. Per the germline V gene, CDR1 is SNHLY and CDR2 is FYNNEI. CDR3 sequence reads: CASSPDSGGTEAFF. The CDR3 DNA is TGTGCCAGCAGTCCAGACTCCGGTGGTACTGAAGCTTTCTTT.

This clonotype was seen at least ten times. This chain uses TRBV6-1 with TRBJ1-1; 8 bases agree with TRBD1. In germline, CDR1 is MNHNS, CDR2 SASEGT. The ends lost 10 bases at V and 3 bases at J; junction bases unmatched: 10. The CDR3 length is 14 residues. The CDR3 DNA reads TGTGCCAACCAGAAACAGGGGGGTTACACTGAAGCTTTCTTT. Protein: CANQKQGGYTEAFF.